Shown below are 30 T cell receptor beta chains from a single sample sequenced in a study of T cells after yellow fever vaccination. TCRdb re-called the 5' RACE reads through MiXCR, storing one row per CDR3 protein. The table lists 250,000 to 400,000 distinct CDR3 sequences, roughly 4.3% of them singletons, with 19% in the top ten. Sequences were derived from PBMCs, sampled 15 days after the yellow fever booster vaccination. All receptors come from a man aged 18 to 30 who received the YFV17D yellow fever vaccine.

The chain couples TRBV30 to TRBJ2-1; no definite D call. V lost 3 bases and J lost 7, with 7 bases in between. The CDR3 covers 11 residues. Germline V lookup: CDR1 GTSNPN, CDR2 SVGIG (reference sequence). CDR3: CAWRERNEQFF. In nucleotides, the CDR3 is TGTGCCTGGAGGGAGAGGAATGAGCAGTTCTTC.

This clonotype was seen repeatedly, ten times or more. The rearrangement uses TRBV27 and TRBJ2-2; D might be TRBD2 (6 bases). V gave up 4 bases and J gave up 7 bases, with 10 bases separating them. The CDR3 runs to 13 residues. CDR1 and CDR2 (germline): MNHEY, SMNVEV (reference sequence). CDR3 protein: CASSYRGNGELFF. In DNA, the CDR3 is TGTGCCAGCAGTTACCGGGGGAACGGGGAGCTGTTTTTT.

The sample holds many counts of this clonotype. V is TRBV2 and J is TRBJ2-5, with 8 bases identical to TRBD2. With V trimmed by 5 bases and J by 4 bases, 3 bases remained unmatched. Germline V gives CDR1 SNHLY, CDR2 FYNNEI. The CDR3 runs 13 residues. The CDR3 nucleotides are TGTGCCAGCAGTTTTGCGGGGGGAGAGACCCAGTACTTC. Amino acids: CASSFAGGETQYF.

This clonotype occurred many times. The rearrangement joins TRBV7-2 to TRBJ2-5; a possible D gene is TRBD1 (5 bases). From germline, CDR1 is SGHTA and CDR2 FQGNSA. The CDR3 consists of 12 residues. The V end was cut by 5 bases, the J end by 2 bases, with 6 bases between. The CDR3 bases are TGTGCCAGCAGCCGACAGCAAGAGACCCAGTACTTC. Residues: CASSRQQETQYF.

The CDR3 spells CASSLDLVSTDTQYF. The CDR3 coding sequence is TGCGCCAGCAGCTTGGACTTAGTGAGCACAGATACGCAGTATTTT. The chain is built from TRBV5-1 and TRBJ2-3; D not resolved. The CDR3 has 15 amino acids. Germline V gene data show CDR1 as SGHRS and CDR2 as YFSETQ. The germline V and J ends were trimmed by 0 bases and 0 bases, with 8 bases remaining between them.

There are many counts of this clonotype. J is TRBJ2-2 and V is TRBV5-6, with D perhaps matching TRBD1 or TRBD2 (5 bases each). CDR1 and CDR2 from the germline V gene are SGHDT and YYEEEE. CDR3 length: 15 amino acids. The V gene lost 5 bases and the J gene lost 4 bases, with 15 bases spanning the gap. Written as DNA, the CDR3 is TGTGCCAGCAGGAATACCGGGACCTTCACCGGGGAGCTGTTTTTT. Residues: CASRNTGTFTGELFF.

This clonotype occurred many times. V is TRBV7-2 and J is TRBJ1-5; D unclear. CDR1 and CDR2 (germline): SGHTA, FQGNSA. The length of the CDR3 is 13 residues. Trimming pared 1 base from V and 6 bases from J, leaving 7 bases between. CDR3 nucleotides: TGTGCCAGCAGCTTAGTCAACGGTCAGCCCCAGCATTTT. Translation gives CASSLVNGQPQHF.

The chain uses TRBV4-2 and TRBJ2-1; 11 bases match TRBD2. The J segment lost 4 bases and the V segment lost 4 bases, leaving 9 bases of the junction unmatched. Per the germline V gene, CDR1 is LGHNA and CDR2 is YNFKEQ. The CDR3 runs 17 residues. The CDR3 DNA follows: TGTGCCAGCAGCCTAGCGGGGGGGTCGACCGGATACAATGAGCAGTTCTTC. Translating gives CASSLAGGSTGYNEQFF.

The chain has TRBV7-9 and TRBJ2-1; 9 nucleotides match TRBD1. J was trimmed by 8 bases and V by 4 bases; bases with no gene match: 12. The CDR3 is 16 residues long. Germline CDR1 reads SEHNR; CDR2 reads FQNEAQ (reference sequence). The chain's CDR3 is CASSSRTGDPIDEQFF. CDR3 nucleotide sequence: TGTGCCAGCAGCTCTCGGACAGGGGACCCCATAGATGAGCAGTTCTTC.

This clonotype was seen a few times. The chain employs TRBV28 and TRBJ1-2; D gene unclear. Trimming removed 11 bases at V and 4 bases at J, with 17 bases between. The CDR3 sequence is 13 residues long. Germline V gene lookup returns CDR1 MDHEN and CDR2 SYDVKM. CDR3 in amino acids: CAVWGMSPYGYTF. In nucleotides, the CDR3 is TGTGCCGTATGGGGAATGTCCCCCTATGGCTACACCTTC.

This clonotype was seen at least ten times. The rearrangement uses TRBV27 and TRBJ1-2, with D perhaps matching TRBD1 (6 bases). V lost 5 bases and J lost 10, with 17 bases in between. The CDR3 extends over 13 amino acids. Germline loops: CDR1 MNHEY, CDR2 SMNVEV (reference sequence). The CDR3 is CASSPPGARDYTF. In DNA, the CDR3 is TGTGCCAGCAGTCCCCCAGGGGCGAGAGACTACACCTTC.

This clonotype has at least ten counts. The CDR3 protein is CSARDHGSGANVLTF. The CDR3 DNA follows: TGCAGTGCTCGGGATCATGGCTCTGGGGCCAACGTCCTGACTTTC. The chain links TRBV20-1 to TRBJ2-6, with D perhaps TRBD2 (5 bases). Trimming shortened V by 5 bases and J by 0 bases, and 11 bases separated the two germline ends. This CDR3 is built from 15 residues. Looked up from germline, CDR1 is DFQATT and CDR2 is SNEGSKA (reference sequence).

This clonotype was found many times. The J gene is TRBJ1-5, the V gene TRBV2; 8 bases match TRBD1. The V gene end was trimmed by 9 bases and the J gene end by 2 bases; junction bases not matched to a gene: 9. CDR3 length: 15 residues. Germline assignment: CDR1 SNHLY and CDR2 FYNNEI. Here the CDR3 DNA reads TGTGCCAGGACAAAGACAGGGGAACGCAATCAGCCCCAGCATTTT. As protein: CARTKTGERNQPQHF.

This clonotype came up a few times. The chain carries TRBV4-2 and TRBJ2-5, with 7 bases matching TRBD1. The CDR3 is 16 residues long. V lost 2 bases and J lost 1; bases outside the gene matches: 7. CDR1 and CDR2 (germline): LGHNA, YNFKEQ. CDR3 in DNA: TGTGCCAGCAGCCAAACCTACAGGGGCCCCCAAGAGACCCAGTACTTC. Translation: CASSQTYRGPQETQYF.

Comments on this clonotype: This CDR3 fails to terminate in the conserved phenylalanine or tryptophan, so it likely reflects a read error. V gene TRBV6-5 combines with J gene TRBJ2-2; TRBD2 aligns across 8 bases. The ends lost 7 bases at V and 4 bases at J; junction bases unmatched: 11. Per the germline V gene, CDR1 is MNHEY and CDR2 is SVGAGI. The CDR3 consists of 16 residues. The CDR3 loop is CASTSESGGGTGELFL. The CDR3, as DNA: TGTGCCAGCACCAGTGAATCGGGGGGGGGCACCGGGGAGCTGTTTCTT.

This chain connects TRBV20-1 to TRBJ2-5; the D is unclear. The CDR3 extends over 12 amino acids. Germline V CDR1 and CDR2: DFQATT, SNEGSKA (reference sequence). V lost 0 bases and J 4 bases, leaving 6 bases between the germline ends. This chain's CDR3 is CSARDPRETQYF. The CDR3 nucleotides are TGCAGTGCTAGAGATCCCAGAGAGACCCAGTACTTC.

This clonotype was found a few times. This rearrangement joins TRBV20-1 to TRBJ2-3; the match to TRBD2 covers 10 bases. In germline, CDR1 is DFQATT, CDR2 SNEGSKA (reference sequence). The CDR3 extends over 12 amino acids. CDR3: CRTSGSSDTQYF. The CDR3 DNA reads TGCAGGACTAGCGGGTCCTCAGATACGCAGTATTTT.

The chain is built from TRBV7-2 and TRBJ2-1, with TRBD1 as a possible D gene (5 bases). The germline V gene encodes CDR1 SGHTA and CDR2 FQGNSA. The CDR3 is made up of 16 amino acids. V was cut by 5 bases and J by 6 bases, with 20 bases left in between. The CDR3 region is CASSLSRGREPNEQFF. In nucleotides, the CDR3 is TGTGCCAGCAGCCTCTCTAGGGGCAGGGAACCCAATGAGCAGTTCTTC. Together with reference TRBV7-2 and TRBJ2-1, the CDR3 gives the full variable domain: GAGVSQSPSNKVTEKGKDVELRCDPISGHTALYWYRQSLGQGLEFLIYFQGNSAPDKSGLPSDRFSAERTGGSVSTLTIQRTQQEDSAVYLCASSLSRGREPNEQFFGPGTRLTVL.

This clonotype was detected only a few times. This chain links TRBV6-6 with TRBJ1-5; TRBD1 might be the D (5 bases). Germline CDR1 MNHNY, CDR2 SVGAGI (reference sequence). The CDR3 length is 16 residues. V shed 5 bases and J shed 0 bases, with 14 bases lying between them. The DNA of the CDR3 is TGTGCCAGCAGTCACCGACAGCTATATAGCAATCAGCCCCAGCATTTT. Translated, it gives CASSHRQLYSNQPQHF.

This clonotype was seen at least ten times. The V gene is TRBV7-3, the J gene TRBJ2-3; D is unclear. Trimming cost V 3 bases and J 1 base, with 11 bases left between them. The CDR3 sequence is 15 residues long. Per the germline V gene, CDR1 is SGHTA and CDR2 is FQGTGA. This CDR3 is CASSFSSLGTDTQYF. CDR3 sequence (DNA): TGTGCCAGCAGCTTCTCCTCACTGGGCACAGATACGCAGTATTTT. Full variable domain (rest looked up from reference TRBV7-3 and TRBJ2-3): GAGVSQTPSNKVTEKGKYVELRCDPISGHTALYWYRQSLGQGPEFLIYFQGTGAADDSGLPNDRFFAVRPEGSVSTLKIQRTERGDSAVYLCASSFSSLGTDTQYFGPGTRLTVL.

This clonotype has more than one count but fewer than ten. This sequence joins TRBV7-3 and TRBJ2-3, with TRBD2 matching over 10 bases. The germline V gene has CDR1 SGHTA and CDR2 FQGTGA. The V gene end was trimmed by 4 bases and the J gene end by 4 bases; junction bases not matched to a gene: 8. The CDR3 loop spans 16 amino acids. The CDR3 DNA sequence: TGTGCCAGCAGCTCGGCTAGCGGGGGATCCCCAGATACGCAGTATTTT. It is translated as CASSSASGGSPDTQYF. The whole variable domain, filled in from reference TRBV7-3 and TRBJ2-3, reads GAGVSQTPSNKVTEKGKYVELRCDPISGHTALYWYRQSLGQGPEFLIYFQGTGAADDSGLPNDRFFAVRPEGSVSTLKIQRTERGDSAVYLCASSSASGGSPDTQYFGPGTRLTVL.

This clonotype was detected many times. This chain joins TRBV7-9 and TRBJ2-2, with 10 bases aligning to TRBD1. There are 15 residues in the CDR3. The junction had 6 bases not matched to a gene; V was cut back by 4 bases and J by 7 bases. Germline CDR1 and CDR2: SEHNR and FQNEAQ (reference sequence). The CDR3 nucleotides are TGTGCCAGCAGCTCCGGGACAGGGGACATCGGGGAGCTGTTTTTT. The encoded protein is CASSSGTGDIGELFF.

This chain uses TRBV7-3 with TRBJ1-1; unclear D gene. Germline V CDR1 and CDR2: SGHTA, FQGTGA. The CDR3 spans 13 residues. Trimming took off 4 bases at V and 3 bases at J, with 9 bases between the two ends. CDR3 in amino acids: CASSWGRDTEAFF. CDR3 nucleotide sequence: TGTGCCAGCAGCTGGGGTAGAGACACTGAAGCTTTCTTT.

This clonotype was found a few times. The chain combines TRBV7-6 with TRBJ1-1; 9 bases line up with TRBD1. After removal of 3 bases from V and 1 base from J, the junction contained 12 bases not matched to a gene. The length of the CDR3 is 18 residues. Germline values: CDR1 SGHVS, CDR2 FNYEAQ. CDR3 amino acids: CASSFSPGQGTGNTEAFF. Here the CDR3 DNA reads TGTGCCAGCAGCTTCTCCCCGGGACAGGGAACCGGGAACACTGAAGCTTTCTTT.

This clonotype came up many times. V and J are TRBV7-9 and TRBJ1-4, with unresolved D. Trimming removed 1 base from V and 13 bases from J, with 10 bases in between. The V gene's germline CDR1 is SEHNR and CDR2 FQNEAQ (reference sequence). This CDR3 contains 12 residues. In DNA form, the CDR3 reads TGTGCCAGCAGCTTAGAGGTAGCGACACTGTTTTTT. It is translated as CASSLEVATLFF.

This clonotype has only a few counts. One end of the junction varies from germline; a read error may be responsible. J is TRBJ1-2 and V is TRBV4-3; D is possibly TRBD1 (5 bases). Germline-derived CDR1 and CDR2 are LGHNA and YSLEER. The CDR3 runs 12 residues. The CDR3 protein is CASSPPGDRLHF. CDR3 nucleotides: TGCGCCAGCAGCCCTCCCGGGGACCGACTACACTTC.

This clonotype was seen more than once but under ten times. This sequence joins TRBV20-1 and TRBJ1-4; D is uncertain. This CDR3 comprises 16 residues. Germline V gene lookup returns CDR1 DFQATT and CDR2 SNEGSKA (reference sequence). V was trimmed by 2 bases and J by 4 bases, leaving 17 bases between them. The chain's CDR3 is CSARRRLGGSNEKLFF. The CDR3 nucleotides read TGCAGTGCTAGACGACGCCTCGGCGGGAGTAATGAAAAACTGTTTTTT.

This clonotype was seen ten or more times. This chain joins TRBV7-9 and TRBJ2-1; D gene uncertain. The length of the CDR3 is 14 residues. The V gene's germline CDR1 is SEHNR and CDR2 FQNEAQ (reference sequence). Trimming pared 5 bases from V and 0 bases from J, leaving 8 bases between. The CDR3, as DNA: TGTGCCAGCAGCCCGAGAAGCTCCTACAATGAGCAGTTCTTC. It yields the protein CASSPRSSYNEQFF.

This clonotype showed up many times. This chain links TRBV6-2 or TRBV6-3 with TRBJ1-1; no firm D call. CDR1 and CDR2 (germline): MNHEY, SVGEGT. Deletions cut 6 bases from V and 5 bases from J, with 7 bases between. The CDR3 totals 11 residues. This CDR3 is CASSMRTEAFF. CDR3 in DNA: TGTGCCAGCAGCATGAGGACTGAAGCTTTCTTT.

The rearrangement joins TRBV6-2 or TRBV6-3 to TRBJ1-5; D ambiguous. This CDR3 is 14 amino acids long. V was cut by 2 bases and J by 3 bases, with 8 bases left in between. Per the germline V gene, CDR1 is MNHEY and CDR2 is SVGEGT. The CDR3 loop reads CASSYLGLNQPQHF. CDR3 in DNA: TGTGCCAGCAGTTACCTAGGGCTCAATCAGCCCCAGCATTTT.